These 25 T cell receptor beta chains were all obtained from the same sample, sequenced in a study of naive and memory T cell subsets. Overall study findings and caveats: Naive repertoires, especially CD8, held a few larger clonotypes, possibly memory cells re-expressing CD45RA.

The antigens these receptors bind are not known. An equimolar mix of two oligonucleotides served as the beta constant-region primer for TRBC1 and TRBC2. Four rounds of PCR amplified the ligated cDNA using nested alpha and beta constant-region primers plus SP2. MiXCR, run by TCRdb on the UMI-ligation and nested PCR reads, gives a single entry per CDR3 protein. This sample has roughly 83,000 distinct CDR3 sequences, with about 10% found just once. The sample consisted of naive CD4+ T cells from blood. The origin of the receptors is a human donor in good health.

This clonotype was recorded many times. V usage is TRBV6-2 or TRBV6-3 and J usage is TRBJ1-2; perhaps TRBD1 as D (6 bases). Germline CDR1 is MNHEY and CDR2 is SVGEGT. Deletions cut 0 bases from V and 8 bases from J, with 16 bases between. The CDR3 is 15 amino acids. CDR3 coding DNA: TGTGCCAGCAGTTACTCCGGCAGGGGAAGTATCGGCTACACCTTC. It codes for CASSYSGRGSIGYTF.

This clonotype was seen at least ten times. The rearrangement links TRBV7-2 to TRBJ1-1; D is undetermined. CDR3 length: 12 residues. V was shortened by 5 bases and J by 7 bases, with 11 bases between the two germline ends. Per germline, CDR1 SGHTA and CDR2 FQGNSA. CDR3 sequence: CASSLQLSEAFF. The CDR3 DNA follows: TGTGCCAGCAGCCTACAGCTAAGTGAAGCTTTCTTT.

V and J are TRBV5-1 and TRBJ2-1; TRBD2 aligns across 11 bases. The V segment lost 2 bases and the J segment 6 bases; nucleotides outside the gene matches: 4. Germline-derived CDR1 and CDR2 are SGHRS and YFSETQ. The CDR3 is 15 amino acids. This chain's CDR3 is CASSLIAGGTNEQFF. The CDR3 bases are TGCGCCAGCAGCTTAATAGCGGGAGGGACCAATGAGCAGTTCTTC.

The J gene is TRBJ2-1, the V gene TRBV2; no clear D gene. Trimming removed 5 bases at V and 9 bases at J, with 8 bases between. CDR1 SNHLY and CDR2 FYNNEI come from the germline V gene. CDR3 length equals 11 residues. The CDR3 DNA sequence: TGTGCCAGCAGTACCATACCTGAGCAGTTCTTC. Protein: CASSTIPEQFF.

CDR3 sequence: CASSPHRGQINYGYTF. The CDR3 DNA reads as TGTGCCAGCAGTCCCCACCGGGGCCAGATTAACTATGGCTACACCTTC. V gene TRBV6-5 combines with J gene TRBJ1-2, with D maybe TRBD1 (5 bases). Germline loops: CDR1 MNHEY, CDR2 SVGAGI. CDR3 length: 16 residues. V dropped 5 bases and J dropped 1 base, with 17 bases sitting between them.

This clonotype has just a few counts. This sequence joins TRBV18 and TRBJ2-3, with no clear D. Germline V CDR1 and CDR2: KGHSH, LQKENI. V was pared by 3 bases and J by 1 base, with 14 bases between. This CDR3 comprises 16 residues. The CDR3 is CASSPMIGIGTDTQYF. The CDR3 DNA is TGTGCCAGCTCACCTATGATTGGGATTGGCACAGATACGCAGTATTTT.

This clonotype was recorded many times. The DNA for the CDR3 is TGTGCCAGCAGCCAAGTTTCGGGGGTCCTCGCCTACGAGCAGTACTTC. Amino acid sequence: CASSQVSGVLAYEQYF. This chain uses TRBV4-2 with TRBJ2-7, with a possible D match to TRBD2 (6 bases). This CDR3 region has 16 residues. Germline assignment: CDR1 LGHNA and CDR2 YNFKEQ. V was pared by 1 base and J by 2 bases, with 15 bases between.

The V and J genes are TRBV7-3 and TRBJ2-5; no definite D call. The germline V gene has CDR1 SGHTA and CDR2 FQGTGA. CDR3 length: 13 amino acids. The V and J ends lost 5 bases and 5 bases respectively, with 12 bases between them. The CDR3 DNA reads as TGTGCCAGCAGCCCGACGTCTCGCGAGACCCAGTACTTC. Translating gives CASSPTSRETQYF. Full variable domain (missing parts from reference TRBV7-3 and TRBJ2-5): GAGVSQTPSNKVTEKGKYVELRCDPISGHTALYWYRQSLGQGPEFLIYFQGTGAADDSGLPNDRFFAVRPEGSVSTLKIQRTERGDSAVYLCASSPTSRETQYFGPGTRLLVL.

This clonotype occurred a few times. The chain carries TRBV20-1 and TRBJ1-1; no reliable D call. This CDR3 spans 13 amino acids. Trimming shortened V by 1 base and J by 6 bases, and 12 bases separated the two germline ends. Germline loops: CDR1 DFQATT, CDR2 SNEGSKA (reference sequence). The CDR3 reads CSARAPGRPEAFF. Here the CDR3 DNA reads TGCAGTGCTAGAGCTCCAGGACGGCCTGAAGCTTTCTTT.

The CDR3 loop is CASSYLQGGGNQPQHF. CDR3 coding DNA: TGTGCCAGCAGTTACCTGCAGGGAGGAGGCAATCAGCCCCAGCATTTT. The rearrangement uses TRBV6-2 or TRBV6-3 and TRBJ1-5, with a possible D match to TRBD1 (5 bases). The CDR3 extends over 16 amino acids. V gave up 2 bases and J gave up 2 bases, with 13 bases separating them. Germline CDR1 is MNHEY and CDR2 is SVGEGT.

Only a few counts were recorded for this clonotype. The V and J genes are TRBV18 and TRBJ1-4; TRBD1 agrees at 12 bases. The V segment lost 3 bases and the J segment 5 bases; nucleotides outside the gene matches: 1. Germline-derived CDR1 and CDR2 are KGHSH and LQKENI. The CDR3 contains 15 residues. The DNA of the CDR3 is TGTGCCAGCTCACCGGGACAGGGGGCCAATGAAAAACTGTTTTTT. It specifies CASSPGQGANEKLFF.

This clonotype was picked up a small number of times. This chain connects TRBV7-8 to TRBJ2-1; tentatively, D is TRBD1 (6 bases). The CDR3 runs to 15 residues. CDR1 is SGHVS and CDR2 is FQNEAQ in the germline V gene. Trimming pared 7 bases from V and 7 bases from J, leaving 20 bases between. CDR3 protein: CASKPPQGRINEQFF. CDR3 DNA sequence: TGTGCCAGCAAGCCCCCCCAGGGGCGAATTAATGAGCAGTTCTTC.

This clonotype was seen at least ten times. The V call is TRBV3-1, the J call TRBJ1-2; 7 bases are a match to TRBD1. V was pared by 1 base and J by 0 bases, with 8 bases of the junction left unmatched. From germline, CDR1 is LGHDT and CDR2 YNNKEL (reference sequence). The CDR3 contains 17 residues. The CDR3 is CASSQVFRGTANYGYTF. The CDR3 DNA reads TGTGCCAGCAGCCAAGTTTTCCGCGGGACAGCTAACTATGGCTACACCTTC.

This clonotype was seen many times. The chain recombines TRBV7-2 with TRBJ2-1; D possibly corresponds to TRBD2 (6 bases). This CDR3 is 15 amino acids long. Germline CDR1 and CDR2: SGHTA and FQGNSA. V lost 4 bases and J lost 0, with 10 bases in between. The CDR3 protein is CASSSGSASYNEQFF. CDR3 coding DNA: TGTGCCAGCAGCTCCGGGAGCGCCTCCTACAATGAGCAGTTCTTC.

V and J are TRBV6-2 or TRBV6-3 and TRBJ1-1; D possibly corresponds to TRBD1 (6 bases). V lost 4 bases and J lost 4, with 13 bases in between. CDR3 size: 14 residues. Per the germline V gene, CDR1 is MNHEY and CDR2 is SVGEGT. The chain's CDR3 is CASSSPGHLTEAFF. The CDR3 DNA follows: TGTGCCAGCAGTTCTCCGGGACATCTCACTGAAGCTTTCTTT.

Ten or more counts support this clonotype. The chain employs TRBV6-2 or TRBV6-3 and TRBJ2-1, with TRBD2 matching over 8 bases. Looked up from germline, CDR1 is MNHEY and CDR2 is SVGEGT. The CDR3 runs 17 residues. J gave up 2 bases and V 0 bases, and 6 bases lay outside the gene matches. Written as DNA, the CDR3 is TGTGCCAGCAGTTACTCTCCCGTGCGGGGGGCCTACAATGAGCAGTTCTTC. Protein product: CASSYSPVRGAYNEQFF.

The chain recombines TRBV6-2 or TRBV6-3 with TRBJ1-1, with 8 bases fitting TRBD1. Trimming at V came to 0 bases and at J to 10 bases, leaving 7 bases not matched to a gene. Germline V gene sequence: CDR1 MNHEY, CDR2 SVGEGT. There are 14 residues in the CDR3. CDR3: CASSYSNRQGRAFF. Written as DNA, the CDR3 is TGTGCCAGCAGTTACTCCAATCGACAGGGGAGAGCTTTCTTT.

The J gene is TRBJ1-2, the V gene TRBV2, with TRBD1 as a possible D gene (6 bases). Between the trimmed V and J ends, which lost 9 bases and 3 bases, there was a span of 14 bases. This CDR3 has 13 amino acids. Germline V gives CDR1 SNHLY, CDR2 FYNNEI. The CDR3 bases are TGTGCCAGGGCCCTAACAGGGCACTATGGCTACACCTTC. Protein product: CARALTGHYGYTF.

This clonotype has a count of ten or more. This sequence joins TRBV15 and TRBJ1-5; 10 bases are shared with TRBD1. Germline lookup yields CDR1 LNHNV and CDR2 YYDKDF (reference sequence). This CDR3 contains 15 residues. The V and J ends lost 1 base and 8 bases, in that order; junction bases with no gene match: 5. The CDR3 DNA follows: TGTGCCACCAGCAGAGGAGACAGGGGGCATGAGCCCCAGCATTTT. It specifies CATSRGDRGHEPQHF.

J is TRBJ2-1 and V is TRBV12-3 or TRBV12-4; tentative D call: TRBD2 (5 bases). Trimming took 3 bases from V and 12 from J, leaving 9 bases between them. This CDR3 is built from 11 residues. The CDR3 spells CASSLTTRQFF. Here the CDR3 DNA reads TGTGCCAGCAGTTTGACTACGAGGCAGTTCTTC.

CDR3 amino acids: CASSPIRDRVRNEQFF. As DNA, the CDR3 is TGTGCCAGCAGTCCCATCCGGGACAGGGTGCGCAATGAGCAGTTCTTC. J is TRBJ2-1 and V is TRBV27; 9 nucleotides agree with TRBD1. The CDR3 runs to 16 residues. V lost 5 bases, J lost 6 bases, and 11 bases stayed unmatched. CDR1 MNHEY and CDR2 SMNVEV come from the germline V gene (reference sequence).

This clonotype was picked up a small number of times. CDR3 residues: CASSTLAGGNTDTQYF. CDR3 sequence (DNA): TGCGCCAGCAGCACTCTCGCGGGAGGTAACACAGATACGCAGTATTTT. The rearrangement joins TRBV5-1 to TRBJ2-3; 8 bases align to TRBD2. With V trimmed by 4 bases and J by 2 bases, 9 bases remained unmatched. Germline V lookup: CDR1 SGHRS, CDR2 YFSETQ. There are 16 residues in the CDR3.

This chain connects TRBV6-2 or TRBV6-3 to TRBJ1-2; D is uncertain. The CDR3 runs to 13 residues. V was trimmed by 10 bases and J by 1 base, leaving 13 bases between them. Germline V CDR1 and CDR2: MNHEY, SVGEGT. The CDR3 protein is CATGRAYNYGYTF. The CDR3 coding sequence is TGTGCCACCGGGAGGGCTTATAACTATGGCTACACCTTC.

The CDR3 DNA reads as TGTGCCAGCAACGACGCGGGGTCCCTCAACACTGAAGCTTTCTTT. Its translation: CASNDAGSLNTEAFF. This chain joins TRBV6-2 or TRBV6-3 and TRBJ1-1; D is undetermined. V was pared by 7 bases and J by 2 bases, with 17 bases between. Germline CDR1 reads MNHEY; CDR2 reads SVGEGT. There are 15 residues in the CDR3.

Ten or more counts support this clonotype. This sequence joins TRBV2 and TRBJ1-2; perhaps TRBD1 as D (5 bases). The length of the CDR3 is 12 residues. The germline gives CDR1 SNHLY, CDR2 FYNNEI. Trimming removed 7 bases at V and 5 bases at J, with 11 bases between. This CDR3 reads CASKRQPYGYTF. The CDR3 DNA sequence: TGTGCCAGCAAAAGACAGCCTTATGGCTACACCTTC.